This is a list of T cell receptor beta chains from one sample in a study of blood T cell repertoires in COVID-19. The repertoire was sequenced with immunoSEQ multiplex PCR; TCRdb's copy has only in-frame clones and lacks some. The sample yields about 210,000 clones, 70% to 90% seen once. Sequencing was done on a sample of peripheral blood. The receptors were gathered from a man aged 35-49 years with acute or convalescent COVID-19. Both conserved end residues are part of each CDR3. The D gene is left open where the match is weak.

D gene: TRBD2
J gene: TRBJ2-1
V gene: TRBV6-5
CDR3 DNA: TGTGCCAGCAGTTACTCGGCTAGCGGGAGCGATGAGCAGTTCTTC
CDR3 protein: CASSYSASGSDEQFF

D gene: NA
J gene: TRBJ1-4
V gene: TRBV18
CDR3 DNA: TGTGCCAGCTCACCGAGGGAGTCGGCTAATGAAAAACTGTTTTTT
CDR3 protein: CASSPRESANEKLFF

D gene: TRBD2
J gene: TRBJ2-7
V gene: TRBV5-1
CDR3 DNA: TGCGCCAGCAGCTTGGACCTAGCGGGAGGCGGTGACGAGCAGTACTTC
CDR3 protein: CASSLDLAGGGDEQYF

D gene: NA
J gene: TRBJ1-2
V gene: TRBV6-5
CDR3 DNA: TGTGCCAGCACCGAAGGGGCCGGCGGAAGCTATGGCTACACCTTC
CDR3 protein: CASTEGAGGSYGYTF

D gene: NA
J gene: TRBJ2-4
V gene: TRBV15
CDR3 DNA: TGTGCCACCAGTCCACCGGGCAGGGAAAAAAGCATTCAGTACTTC
CDR3 protein: CATSPPGREKSIQYF

D gene: TRBD1
J gene: TRBJ1-5
V gene: TRBV23-1
CDR3 DNA: TGCGCCAGCAGTCAGTACCGGGACAGGGGGGACAATCAGCCCCAGCATTTT
CDR3 protein: CASSQYRDRGDNQPQHF

D gene: NA
J gene: TRBJ2-1
V gene: TRBV10-3
CDR3 DNA: TGTGCCATCAGTGAGGCCGGCGGGACCTCCTACAATGAGCAGTTCTTC
CDR3 protein: CAISEAGGTSYNEQFF

D gene: TRBD1
J gene: TRBJ2-7
V gene: TRBV5-4
CDR3 DNA: TGTGCCAGCAGCTTGGACAGGGGCGAGCAGTACTTC
CDR3 protein: CASSLDRGEQYF

D gene: TRBD1
J gene: TRBJ1-4
V gene: TRBV10-3
CDR3 DNA: TGTGCCATAGGGGCCGACAGGGGCCTAACTAATGAAAAACTGTTTTTT
CDR3 protein: CAIGADRGLTNEKLFF

D gene: NA
J gene: TRBJ2-5
V gene: TRBV29-1
CDR3 DNA: TGCAGCGTTGTAACAGTGGAGACCCAGTACTTC
CDR3 protein: CSVVTVETQYF

D gene: NA
J gene: TRBJ1-3
V gene: TRBV4-3
CDR3 DNA: TGCGCCAGCAGCCAAGACAGGTCATCTGGAAACACCATATATTTT
CDR3 protein: CASSQDRSSGNTIYF

D gene: TRBD1
J gene: TRBJ2-2
V gene: TRBV5-1
CDR3 DNA: TGCGCCAGCAGCCTTACTACAGGGGTAGAGCTGTTTTTT
CDR3 protein: CASSLTTGVELFF

D gene: NA
J gene: TRBJ2-7
V gene: TRBV19
CDR3 DNA: TGTGCCAGTAGAGTCAGGGACGGGGGCTCCTACGAGCAGTACTTC
CDR3 protein: CASRVRDGGSYEQYF

D gene: TRBD1
J gene: TRBJ2-7
V gene: TRBV7-9
CDR3 DNA: TGTGCCAGCAGCTCACCGAGACAGGGGTACTACGAGCAGTACTTC
CDR3 protein: CASSSPRQGYYEQYF

D gene: TRBD2
J gene: TRBJ2-1
V gene: TRBV6-4
CDR3 DNA: TGTGCCAGCAGTGACACGGGACTAGCGGTGTACAATGAGCAGTTCTTC
CDR3 protein: CASSDTGLAVYNEQFF

D gene: TRBD2
J gene: TRBJ2-2
V gene: TRBV24-1
CDR3 DNA: TGTGCCACCAGTGACAGGCTAGCGGGAGTAAGCGGGGAGCTGTTTTTT
CDR3 protein: CATSDRLAGVSGELFF